This T cell receptor (beta chain) was recovered during a study of CD8+ T cells in alopecia areata. Notes on the study in general: Clonality in lesional scalp, especially alopecia totalis/universalis, exceeded that of normal scalp. There were many expanded lesional clones persisting in scalp and blood during tofacitinib.

Treatment in this sample: oral pan-JAK inhibitor, 5-10 mg twice daily. Isolated RNA was reverse transcribed into cDNA used as the sequencing template. Assay used: immunoSEQ multiplex PCR; TCRdb lists only in-frame clones, some missing. The data hold 150,000 to 200,000 clones, with around three fifths observed a single time. Notes on this clone: Its antigen is unidentified.

This receptor was taken from a human donor with alopecia areata. Material: CD4+ T cells sorted from blood, obtained at week 4, from a patient treated with tofacitinib.

CDR3 amino acids: CASSPGGSGAYEQYF. As DNA, the CDR3 is TGTGCCAGCTCACCAGGGGGTAGCGGGGCTTACGAGCAGTACTTC. V is TRBV18 and J is TRBJ2-7; 8 bases align to TRBD2. V shed 2 bases, J shed 4 bases, and the junction held 7 bases outside the gene matches. The CDR3 totals 15 residues. CDR1 and CDR2 from the germline V gene are KGHSH and LQKENI.